Presented here are 17 T cell receptor beta chains from one specimen sequenced in a study of radiation and T cells in renal cell carcinoma. The treatment is: 15 Gy SBRT to primary tumor, nephrectomy 4 weeks later. Clones were read by immunoSEQ multiplex PCR, and TCRdb kept only the in-frame ones, dropping some. The sample consists of just over 15,000 clones, around three fifths of them appearing once. Here the sequenced sample was tumor tissue, taken from a patient whose treatment included radiotherapy and nephrectomy. These receptors were obtained from a woman aged 70-85 years with renal cell carcinoma.

This sequence joins TRBV11-2 and TRBJ1-1, with 9 positions matching TRBD1. The CDR3 runs to 15 residues. V lost 5 bases and J lost 1; bases outside the gene matches: 5. Germline loops: CDR1 SGHAT, CDR2 FQNNGV. The DNA for the CDR3 is TGTGCCAGCAGCCTAAGACAGGGGGAGAACACTGAAGCTTTCTTT. Its protein is CASSLRQGENTEAFF.

V usage is TRBV5-3 and J usage is TRBJ2-4, with TRBD2 as a possible D gene (5 bases). TRBV5-3 is noted as an ORF with a role that remains uncertain. V was cut by 6 bases and J by 9 bases, with 10 bases left in between. The CDR3 sequence is 11 residues long. CDR3 residues: CARIHGSIQYF. CDR3 in DNA: TGTGCCAGAATCCATGGGAGCATTCAGTACTTC.

This clone was found once. The chain carries TRBV2 and TRBJ2-5; 9 nucleotides agree with TRBD1. The length of the CDR3 is 14 residues. Germline CDR1 and CDR2: SNHLY and FYNNEI. V was pared by 4 bases and J by 0 bases, with 0 bases of the junction left unmatched. The CDR3 here is CASSGTGDQETQYF. The CDR3 region has the DNA TGTGCCAGCAGTGGGACAGGGGACCAAGAGACCCAGTACTTC.

The rearrangement joins TRBV28 to TRBJ1-2; no definite D call. The germline V gene encodes CDR1 MDHEN and CDR2 SYDVKM. Between the trimmed V and J ends, which lost 7 bases and 1 base, there was a span of 10 bases. The CDR3 covers 13 residues. Written as DNA, the CDR3 is TGTGCCAGCACCGTGACTGTTAACTATGGCTACACCTTC. Residues: CASTVTVNYGYTF.

In this sample, this clone turned up once. This rearrangement joins TRBV30 to TRBJ1-5; no reliable D call. CDR3 length: 13 amino acids. Deletions cut 0 bases from V and 0 bases from J, with 3 bases between. CDR1 and CDR2 from the germline V gene are GTSNPN and SVGIG (reference sequence). As DNA, the CDR3 is TGTGCCTGGAGTGTAAGTAGCAATCAGCCCCAGCATTTT. Encoded protein: CAWSVSSNQPQHF.

This clone has only one observation. The chain couples TRBV9 to TRBJ1-2; TRBD1 matches at 7 bases. CDR3 length: 12 residues. J was trimmed by 11 bases and V by 3 bases; bases with no gene match: 7. Germline lookup yields CDR1 SGDLS and CDR2 YYNGEE. DNA for the CDR3: TGTGCCAGCAGCGACAGGGGCAACACGTACACCTTC. This codes for CASSDRGNTYTF.

This clone was found many times. The CDR3 nucleotides read TGCAGCGTGGTGAACAGGGAGAACACTGAAGCTTTCTTT. It specifies CSVVNRENTEAFF. The V and J genes are TRBV29-1 and TRBJ1-1; D might be TRBD1 (6 bases). The CDR3 extends over 13 amino acids. The germline V and J ends were trimmed by 6 bases and 1 base, with 12 bases remaining between them. CDR1 is SQVTM and CDR2 is ANQGSEA in the germline V gene.

This chain joins TRBV6-6 and TRBJ2-3; tentative D call: TRBD2 (5 bases). The ends were cut back, 2 bases at V and 0 bases at J, with 9 bases in the middle. Germline V gene lookup returns CDR1 MNHNY and CDR2 SVGAGI (reference sequence). The CDR3 consists of 15 residues. The CDR3 reads CASSYGRTSTDTQYF. CDR3 in DNA: TGTGCCAGCAGTTACGGCAGGACTAGCACAGATACGCAGTATTTT.

This clone is a singleton in its sample. V gene TRBV7-2 combines with J gene TRBJ2-7; no clear D gene. The CDR3 covers 13 residues. The germline gives CDR1 SGHTA, CDR2 FQGNSA. Trimming removed 2 bases at V and 3 bases at J, with 8 bases between. The CDR3 here is CASSLNRDYEQYF. CDR3 in DNA: TGTGCCAGCAGCTTAAACAGAGACTACGAGCAGTACTTC. The complete variable domain, with remaining parts taken from reference TRBV7-2 and TRBJ2-7, reads GAGVSQSPSNKVTEKGKDVELRCDPISGHTALYWYRQSLGQGLEFLIYFQGNSAPDKSGLPSDRFSAERTGGSVSTLTIQRTQQEDSAVYLCASSLNRDYEQYFGPGTRLTVT.

The genes are TRBV6-5 and TRBJ2-7; 7 bases map to TRBD1. The CDR3 loop spans 13 amino acids. V gave up 8 bases and J gave up 3 bases; unmatched junction bases: 7. Germline CDR1 is MNHEY and CDR2 is SVGAGI. The CDR3 loop is CASGPRDSYEQYF. The CDR3 DNA is TGTGCCAGCGGCCCCCGGGACAGCTACGAGCAGTACTTC.

This clone was found a few times. V is TRBV2 and J is TRBJ2-3; D unclear. Germline V gives CDR1 SNHLY, CDR2 FYNNEI. V dropped 5 bases and J dropped 6 bases, with 9 bases sitting between them. CDR3 length: 12 residues. CDR3 loop: CASSPPMDTQYF. The CDR3 coding sequence is TGTGCCAGCAGTCCCCCGATGGATACGCAGTATTTT.

The chain employs TRBV25-1 and TRBJ2-2; 10 bases are a match to TRBD1. The V segment lost 7 bases and the J segment 3 bases; nucleotides outside the gene matches: 5. The germline V gene encodes CDR1 MGHDK and CDR2 SYGVNS. CDR3 length equals 15 residues. The CDR3 sequence is CASISGTGDTGELFF. The CDR3 DNA reads TGTGCCAGCATCTCCGGGACAGGGGACACCGGGGAGCTGTTTTTT.

The chain employs TRBV11-3 and TRBJ1-2, with D possibly matching TRBD1 (5 bases). Trimming cost V 0 bases and J 8 bases, with 13 bases left between them. The CDR3 length is 14 residues. Germline loops: CDR1 SGHNT, CDR2 YENEEA. CDR3 residues: CASSLEIRGYGYTF. Written as DNA, the CDR3 is TGTGCCAGCAGCTTAGAAATTCGGGGCTACGGCTACACCTTC.

This clone was detected a few times. The genes are TRBV6-5 and TRBJ1-1, with 9 bases matching TRBD1. Losses at the gene ends were 3 bases for V and 8 bases for J; bases not matched to a gene: 4. Germline lookup yields CDR1 MNHEY and CDR2 SVGAGI. This CDR3 region has 13 residues. CDR3 bases: TGTGCCAGCAGTTATGGGACAGGGTGGGAAGCTTTCTTT. Its translation: CASSYGTGWEAFF.

The genes are TRBV19 and TRBJ2-3; D ambiguous. V dropped 4 bases and J dropped 6 bases, with 14 bases sitting between them. Looked up from germline, CDR1 is LNHDA and CDR2 is SQIVND (reference sequence). The CDR3 is 14 residues long. The CDR3 spells CASSTFKESDTQYF. CDR3 in DNA: TGTGCCAGTAGTACCTTCAAGGAGAGTGATACGCAGTATTTT.

The CDR3 spells CASSQALGAYGYTF. The CDR3 region has the DNA TGCGCCAGCAGCCAAGCTCTGGGTGCCTATGGCTACACCTTC. The rearrangement uses TRBV4-1 and TRBJ1-2, with D unclear. The CDR3 totals 14 residues. Between the trimmed V and J ends, which lost 1 base and 4 bases, there was a span of 10 bases. Germline loops: CDR1 MGHRA, CDR2 YSYEKL.

The chain carries TRBV7-9 and TRBJ1-1; unclear D gene. The CDR3 runs 12 residues. The germline V gene has CDR1 SEHNR and CDR2 FQNEAQ (reference sequence). Trimming stripped 2 bases from V and 4 bases from J, with 5 bases between. The CDR3 DNA is TGTGCCAGCAGCTTACTCTTCACTGAAGCTTTCTTT. Translation gives CASSLLFTEAFF.